The following is a TCR beta chain sequence with its context. The data belong to a study of blood T cell repertoires in COVID-19. Among Cohort 3 donors, those recovered had two negative PCRs, clearance, or symptom resolution. Original methodology: Reference gene primer amplification yielded estimated nucleated cell counts. Sequencing used immunoSEQ multiplex PCR; TCRdb keeps in-frame clones, though not all of them. The DNA was the basis for D and trimming; V, J and clone size are from that table. This repertoire shows over 100,000 clones, 84% found once; its top ten account for roughly 3.5%. V lost 9 bases, J lost 6 bases, and 12 bases lay in between. Germline V CDR1 and CDR2: MGHDK, SYGVNS. This CDR3 has 13 residues.

Material: PBMCs or T cells enriched from blood (not recorded which). This TCR was recovered from a woman under 40 who had recovered from COVID-19. V is TRBV25-1 and J is TRBJ1-6; unclear D gene. The CDR3 is CASRQTGNSPLHF. CDR3 nucleotides: TGTGCCAGTCGTCAAACGGGTAATTCACCCCTCCACTTT.